This T cell receptor (beta chain) was documented in a study of OX40 agonist ivuxolimab in advanced cancers. Turning to the study itself: Every 2 weeks, patients got intravenous ivuxolimab at one of six dose levels (0.01-10 mg/kg).

Blood got drawn at baseline, again on cycle 4 day 1, and then on cycle 7 day 1. Only in-frame clones appear in the TCRdb table, and some are missing; sequencing was by immunoSEQ multiplex PCR. This sample has 70,000 to 95,000 clones; about 88% occur once, and the top ten carry 13%. This clone was picked up one time. The source was CD4+ or CD8+ T cells sorted from blood, collected in a trial of the OX40 agonist ivuxolimab. The clonotype comes from an adult with an advanced solid tumor such as melanoma, head and neck, liver or kidney cancer.

CDR3 DNA sequence: TGTGCCAGCAGCTTGCCGGGGGGCTACACCTTC. Translated: CASSLPGGYTF. This chain joins TRBV5-4 and TRBJ1-2; no clear D. The CDR3 extends over 11 amino acids. The germline V and J ends were trimmed by 1 base and 8 bases, with 6 bases remaining between them. Germline lookup yields CDR1 SGHNT and CDR2 YYREEE (reference sequence).